A selection of T cell receptor beta chains follows, all from one sample in a study of shared clonotypes between healthy human individuals. The method was immunoSEQ multiplex PCR; TCRdb's version includes in-frame clones alone and lacks a portion of them. This sample has 2 million or so clones; about 95% occur once, and the top ten carry 1.1%. Sequenced sample: naive CD8+ T cells sorted from blood. Every receptor here comes from a man aged 18 to 30 in good health. The CDR3 runs from the conserved cysteine through the conserved F or W. A D gene is named only where the DNA matches it firmly. Clone size appears in some rows only: once, few, many, or a class for an expanded clone.

J,D,size,V,CDR3,DNA
TRBJ2-2,TRBD2,-,TRBV4-3,CASSHQAGGPEMRNTGELFF,TGCGCCAGCAGCCACCAAGCGGGAGGGCCCGAGATGAGAAACACCGGGGAGCTGTTTTTT
TRBJ2-2,-,-,TRBV25-1,CASSPGNTGELFF,TGTGCCAGCAGTCCCGGGAACACCGGGGAGCTGTTTTTT
TRBJ2-5,-,-,TRBV4-1,CASSQESQETQYF,TGCGCCAGCAGCCAAGAGTCCCAAGAGACCCAGTACTTC
TRBJ2-3,-,once,TRBV9,CASSVVPGADTQYF,TGTGCCAGCAGCGTAGTACCGGGGGCAGATACGCAGTATTTT
TRBJ2-2,-,-,TRBV27,CASSLVGPGTGELFF,TGTGCCAGCAGTTTAGTGGGCCCTGGCACCGGGGAGCTGTTTTTT
TRBJ1-5,TRBD1,-,TRBV5-1,CASSETGYQPQHF,TGCGCCAGCAGCGAGACAGGGTATCAGCCCCAGCATTTT
TRBJ2-2,-,-,TRBV9,CASSFGGGTGELFF,TGTGCCAGCAGCTTCGGAGGGGGGACCGGGGAGCTGTTTTTT
TRBJ2-2,TRBD2,-,TRBV9,CASSVAGAGAGELFF,TGTGCCAGCAGCGTAGCGGGCGCGGGGGCCGGGGAGCTGTTTTTT
TRBJ2-3,-,-,TRBV10-2,CASWTGVRTDTQYF,TGCGCCAGCTGGACCGGGGTTCGCACAGATACGCAGTATTTT
TRBJ2-7,-,-,TRBV13,CASSLGDLPGEQYF,TGTGCCAGCAGCTTAGGGGACCTACCGGGCGAGCAGTACTTC
TRBJ2-2,-,-,TRBV25-1,CASSEWTEMDTGELFF,TGTGCCAGCAGTGAGTGGACAGAAATGGACACCGGGGAGCTGTTTTTT
TRBJ2-1,-,-,TRBV10-2,CASMRDNEQFF,TGCGCCAGCATGAGGGACAATGAGCAGTTCTTC
TRBJ2-3,-,once,TRBV11-2,CASSLQPSTDTQYF,TGTGCCAGCAGCTTACAGCCTAGCACAGATACGCAGTATTTT
TRBJ2-7,TRBD2,-,TRBV6-1,CASTFKRESGYEQYF,TGTGCCAGCACCTTCAAGCGGGAGAGTGGCTACGAGCAGTACTTC
TRBJ1-2,TRBD1,-,TRBV13,CASSRGEGAYYGYTF,TGTGCCAGCAGCCGTGGGGAGGGGGCCTACTATGGCTACACCTTC
TRBJ2-3,-,-,TRBV6-5,CASSPGTDTQYF,TGTGCCAGCAGTCCCGGCACAGATACGCAGTATTTT
TRBJ2-2,-,few,TRBV27,CASKQNTGELFF,TGTGCCAGCAAACAGAACACCGGGGAGCTGTTTTTT
TRBJ2-5,-,-,TRBV4-3,CASSQEREAIQETQYF,TGCGCCAGCAGCCAAGAAAGGGAGGCCATACAAGAGACCCAGTACTTC
TRBJ1-1,-,-,TRBV27,CASSLSTGGDAFF,TGTGCCAGCAGTTTATCGACAGGAGGGGACGCTTTCTTT
TRBJ2-5,TRBD2,-,TRBV7-2,CASSTSSGGTQYF,TGTGCCAGCAGCACCTCTAGCGGGGGGACCCAGTACTTC
TRBJ2-7,-,-,TRBV27,CASSLGIVGTYEQYF,TGTGCCAGCAGTCTGGGGATCGTCGGGACCTACGAGCAGTACTTC
TRBJ1-5,-,-,TRBV28,CASSPLGSNQPQHF,TGTGCCAGCAGCCCGCTTGGGAGCAATCAGCCCCAGCATTTT